This T cell receptor beta chain was obtained from a study of blood T cell repertoires in COVID-19 (dated by TCRdb to the early 2020s). Describing the broader study: The collaborator samples originated in the United States, Italy and Spain and spanned the acute and convalescent phases of COVID-19. Where available, HLA class I and class II types were obtained from metadata supplied by the sample provider rather than from assay-based typing. Sample metadata almost always included a de-identified subject ID, COVID-19 status, age in years and sex. Samples came from the ongoing ImmuneRACE study (first 160 participants) plus 1,254 subjects from 6 global collaborators. The dataset comprised deeply sampled blood TCRbeta repertoires from subjects exposed to, actively infected with, or recovered from COVID-19. The repertoires were made available in a free public database intended to serve as a resource for research on the immune response to SARS-CoV-2. The prospective study material was composed of cDNA or gDNA derived from T cells, B-cell-depleted T cells, or PBMCs.

Beyond this particular receptor, the publication reports: The amount of clinical and demographic metadata varied by source and participant and was provided uncurated.

CDR1 and CDR2 are drawn from the germline V gene: MNHEY, SVGAGI. From the cysteine through the phenylalanine, the CDR3 covers 13 amino acids. The retained sequence is limited to the CDR3, 39 bases, with the frame set at the first base. V loses 5 bases, J loses 6 bases, and the germline ends lie 13 bases apart. Participants in the prospective study were enrolled through a virtual design, were aged roughly 18 to 95 years, and lived in about 25 United States geographic areas. In the prospective study, cohorts were assigned on the basis of participant-reported clinical history obtained from a screening survey and a study questionnaire. In the prospective study, whole blood, serum and a nasopharyngeal or oropharyngeal swab were collected from each participant by mobile phlebotomists. Prospective study participants could optionally give additional blood draws and questionnaires over a roughly two-month period. Blood samples from the prospective study were shipped frozen or at room temperature prior to DNA extraction.

In the case of this clone: The antigen this receptor binds is unknown. Base qualities are not provided; no much larger clone lies one nucleotide away.

TCRbeta CDR3 regions were amplified from genomic DNA using the immunoSEQ Assay, a bias-controlled multiplex PCR. For the original study's pipeline: Within the assay, amplification of reference gene primers was used to estimate how many nucleated cells each sample contained. To quantify the absolute abundance of each unique TCRbeta CDR3 rearrangement, sequence reads were collapsed and filtered. For each sample, productive Simpson clonality was calculated as the square root of Simpson's diversity index over productive rearrangements. TCRdb obtained this table from immuneACCESS and retained in-frame rearrangements with V and J assigned. These tables miss some clones; where compared with another copy, unresolved V genes account for less than half of the shortfall, and the remainder is unexplained. The V and J calls and the clone size are those of that table, but D and trimming were determined from the DNA. The sample has approximately 450,000 clones on record, 70% to 90% of them singletons. The ten largest clonotypes hold 1.5% to 2% of the sample.

In this chain, TRBV6-5 is recombined with TRBJ1-1; the D segment could be TRBD1, given 6 matching bases. The sample was PBMCs or T cells enriched from blood (not recorded which). This TCR was sampled from a woman between 18 and 29 years old with acute COVID-19. The nucleotide sequence is given as TGTGCCAGCAGTCACCGACAGGTCTCTGAAGCTTTCTTT. Its amino acids are CASSHRQVSEAFF.